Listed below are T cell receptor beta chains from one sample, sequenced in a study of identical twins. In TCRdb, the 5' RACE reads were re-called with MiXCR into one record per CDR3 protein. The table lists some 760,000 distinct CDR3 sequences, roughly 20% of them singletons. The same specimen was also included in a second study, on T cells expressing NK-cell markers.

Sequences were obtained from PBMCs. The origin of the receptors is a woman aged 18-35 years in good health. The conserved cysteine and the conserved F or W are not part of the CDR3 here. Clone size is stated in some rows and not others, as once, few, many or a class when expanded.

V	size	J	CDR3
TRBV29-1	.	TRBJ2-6	SVEGTEDSGANVLT
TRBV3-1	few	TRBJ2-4	ASSQNHGVGTKNIQY
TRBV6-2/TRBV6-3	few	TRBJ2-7	ASSWDRFEQY
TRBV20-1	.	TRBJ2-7	SARDLDTGHYEQY
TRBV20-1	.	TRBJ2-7	SAPLALHSYEQY
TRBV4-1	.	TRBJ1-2	ASSHQQGSGSYGYT
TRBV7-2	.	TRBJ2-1	ASSLAGLAGSSYNEQF
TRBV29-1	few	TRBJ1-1	SVGFSMNTEAF
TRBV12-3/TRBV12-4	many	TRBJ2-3	ASSPPDWYTDTQY
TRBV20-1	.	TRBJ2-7	SARLGAGGTEQY
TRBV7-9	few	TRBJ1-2	ASSLLRRTVNYGYT
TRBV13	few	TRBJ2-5	ASSSGVERETQY
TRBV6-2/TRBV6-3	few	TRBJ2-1	ATSRTSGTNEQF
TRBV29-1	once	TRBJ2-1	SVRGLSYNEQF
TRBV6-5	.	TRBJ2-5	ASSYSYATALETQY
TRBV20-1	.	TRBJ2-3	SARDVAGGGTDTQY
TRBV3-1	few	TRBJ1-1	ASSAGGVVSYTEAF